The sequence of this T cell receptor (beta chain) was determined in a study of radiation and T cells in renal cell carcinoma. Whole-study findings and limits: Top tumor clonotypes rose in blood 2 weeks post-radiation, then contracted.

Noted time point: baseline pretreatment blood. The treatment was: 15 Gy SBRT to primary tumor, nephrectomy 4 weeks later. The patient's renal cell carcinoma had clear cell pathology. Points on this clone: Its antigen remains unidentified.

The data were produced by immunoSEQ multiplex PCR, yet TCRdb's version contains in-frame clones alone and is incomplete. The sample has some 100,000 clones, roughly four fifths seen once; the top ten hold around 6.3%. This CDR3 has 13 amino acids. V was pared by 2 bases and J by 4 bases, with 9 bases between. The germline V gene encodes CDR1 SGHDT and CDR2 YYEEEE. This clonotype was sampled from a man aged 60-69 years with renal cell carcinoma. The V gene is TRBV5-6, the J gene TRBJ1-1; D is unresolved. The sequencing used blood, collected from a patient whose treatment included radiotherapy and nephrectomy. This CDR3 reads CASSFPGSTEAFF. The CDR3 DNA reads TGTGCCAGCAGCTTTCCGGGAAGCACTGAAGCTTTCTTT.